The clone carrying this T cell receptor beta chain appeared many times. The data belong to a study of T-cell reconstitution after alpha-beta-depleted transplantation in children. The CDR3 is made up of 14 amino acids. With V trimmed by 4 bases and J by 6 bases, 5 bases remained unmatched. Germline CDR1 SGHRS, CDR2 YFSETQ. Preparing the TCRbeta library involved the use of unique molecular identifiers. TCRdb fed the PCR reads into MiXCR, producing one record per CDR3 protein. The table shows around 300,000 distinct CDR3 sequences, with 11% occurring only once. The material sequenced was peripheral blood, taken 180 days after TCRalphabeta/CD19-depleted stem cell transplant. The sequence was obtained from a male patient aged 2-15 years who had a stem cell transplant for chronic granulomatous disease, so the T cells may come from the graft donor. This rearrangement joins TRBV5-1 to TRBJ2-5; TRBD1 aligns across 11 bases. CDR3 DNA sequence: TGCGCCAGCAGCATGGACAGGGGGCATCAGACCCAGTACTTC. Translation gives CASSMDRGHQTQYF.